The sequence of this TCR beta chain was determined in a study of blood T cell repertoires in COVID-19. Study details: Whether acute or convalescent, the COVID-19 samples came from the United States, Italy and Spain. Sources were T cells, B-cell-depleted T cells, or PBMCs; the material itself was cDNA or gDNA.

V shed 2 bases and J 7 bases; nucleotides not matched to a gene: 7. Germline lookup yields CDR1 GTSNPN and CDR2 SVGIG (reference sequence). This CDR3 spans 14 amino acids. Sequenced by immunoSEQ multiplex PCR; TCRdb stores in-frame clones only, minus some. This sample has some 250,000 clones, with roughly 80% found just once. This clonotype originated in a woman between 18 and 30 years old with acute or convalescent COVID-19. Material: peripheral blood. This sequence joins TRBV30 and TRBJ1-4, with 7 bases lining up with TRBD1. Written as DNA, the CDR3 is TGTGCCTGGAGTAGGGACAGTTGGCGTGAAAAACTGTTTTTT. It encodes CAWSRDSWREKLFF.